The present TCR beta chain was sequenced within a study of CD8 T cells in Susac syndrome. Negative isolation yielded the CD8+ and CD4+ T cells, while FACS enriched the TEMRA cells. V shed 0 bases and J 9 bases; nucleotides not matched to a gene: 9. Germline lookup yields CDR1 SGDLS and CDR2 YYNGEE. The CDR3 runs to 14 residues. Reverse transcription used about 0.45 to 1 ug RNA and random hexamers. immunoSEQ multiplex PCR amplified TCR beta CDR3 across 54 Vbeta, 13 Jbeta. Each CDR3 protein gets one entry after TCRdb re-called the immunoSEQ multiplex PCR reads with MiXCR. The data contain 100,000 to 150,000 distinct CDR3 sequences, roughly 96% of them singletons.

The rearrangement joins TRBV9 to TRBJ2-7, with 7 bases that match TRBD2. The sample comprised CD4+ T cells from PBMCs. This sequence was found in a human donor in good health. Written as DNA, the CDR3 is TGTGCCAGCAGCGTAGCCGGACTAGGTTCAAGGCAGTACTTC. It specifies CASSVAGLGSRQYF.